Shown below are 7 T cell receptor beta chains from a single sample sequenced in a study of graft-versus-host responses after intestinal transplantation. Method: immunoSEQ multiplex PCR; TCRdb's copy keeps in-frame clones and lacks some. The sample records about 97,000 clones, around 93% being singletons. The antigens these receptors bind are not known. Sequencing was performed on unstimulated CD8+ T cells sorted from spleen or lymph node cells, taken before transplant. These TCRs come from a human donor who was the organ donor for an intestinal transplant.

This sequence joins TRBV13 and TRBJ2-3; TRBD2 aligns across 7 bases. V was pared by 7 bases and J by 1 base, with 5 bases of the junction left unmatched. This CDR3 spans 14 amino acids. The germline CDR1 and CDR2 sequences are PRHDT and FYEKMQ (reference sequence). CDR3 amino acids: CASTVGGGTDTQYF. The CDR3 DNA is TGTGCCAGCACGGTGGGGGGGGGCACAGATACGCAGTATTTT.

The chain uses TRBV12-5 and TRBJ2-1; TRBD2 might be the D (6 bases). Germline V lookup: CDR1 LGHNT, CDR2 FRNRAP. The CDR3 runs to 17 residues. The V gene lost 5 bases and the J gene lost 6 bases, with 23 bases spanning the gap. Here the CDR3 reads CASGPGLSSFVTNEQFF. The DNA for the CDR3 is TGTGCTAGTGGTCCCGGACTATCATCGTTCGTTACCAATGAGCAGTTCTTC.

The gene calls are TRBV25-1 and TRBJ2-3; D is perhaps TRBD2 (6 bases). Per germline, CDR1 MGHDK and CDR2 SYGVNS. The V gene lost 1 base and the J gene lost 1 base, with 18 bases spanning the gap. The CDR3 length is 18 residues. CDR3 sequence reads: CASSESVGGALGTDTQYF. CDR3 in DNA: TGTGCCAGCAGTGAATCTGTGGGCGGGGCCCTCGGCACAGATACGCAGTATTTT.

This clone was observed a few times. This chain joins TRBV7-9 and TRBJ2-7; TRBD2 matches 11 bases. The CDR3 contains 18 residues. V was pared by 5 bases and J by 4 bases, with 16 bases of the junction left unmatched. Germline V gene sequence: CDR1 SEHNR, CDR2 FQNEAQ (reference sequence). CDR3 protein: CASSDISASGGPGYEQYF. As DNA, the CDR3 is TGTGCCAGCAGCGACATCTCGGCTAGCGGGGGGCCTGGGTACGAGCAGTACTTC.

The rearrangement joins TRBV11-1 to TRBJ2-1; D gene ambiguous. Germline CDR1 is SGHAT and CDR2 is FQDESV (reference sequence). V was trimmed by 3 bases and J by 5 bases, leaving 5 bases between them. The CDR3 is made up of 12 amino acids. CDR3 sequence: CASSFADNEQFF. The CDR3 bases are TGTGCCAGCAGCTTCGCGGACAATGAGCAGTTCTTC.

The CDR3 loop reads CASSVVLTSPPFTDGYTF. The CDR3 DNA follows: TGTGCCAGCAGCGTAGTACTGACTTCTCCTCCCTTTACCGATGGCTACACCTTC. The J gene is TRBJ1-2, the V gene TRBV9; D uncertain. CDR1 and CDR2 from the germline V gene are SGDLS and YYNGEE. The germline V and J ends were trimmed by 0 bases and 6 bases, with 24 bases remaining between them. This CDR3 is 18 amino acids long.

The chain recombines TRBV13 with TRBJ1-2, with 9 bases matching TRBD1. The germline CDR1 and CDR2 sequences are PRHDT and FYEKMQ (reference sequence). CDR3 length: 15 amino acids. Losses at the gene ends were 5 bases for V and 8 bases for J; bases not matched to a gene: 12. CDR3 in DNA: TGTGCCAGCAGCCGTCAAGAGCCCGGGACAGGGGGCTACACCTTC. This translates into CASSRQEPGTGGYTF.